This is a list of T cell receptor beta chains from one sample in a study of T cell responses to AZD1222 COVID-19 vaccine. Clones were sequenced by immunoSEQ multiplex PCR, and TCRdb holds only the in-frame ones, with some missing. The sample yields tens of thousands of clones, about 88% seen once. The starting material was peripheral blood, obtained on day 0 of AZD1222 vaccination. Receptor source: an adult in good health. Both conserved end residues are trimmed from each CDR3.

>TRBV5-1
ASSLAVGVLGTGELF
>TRBV6-2/TRBV6-3
ASTPGVTPYEQY
>TRBV7-9
ASSPDKAWPQH
>TRBV10-3
AISDIGGTGELF
>TRBV15
ATSRISGNQPQH
>TRBV7-2
ASSLGQGTYNEQF
>TRBV5-1
ASSTLAGVNNEQF
>TRBV20-1
SASPSSSYGYT
>TRBV28
ASSSGGPADTQY
>TRBV18
ASSLGQHGELF
>TRBV20-1
SAREGRGAF
>TRBV27
AAGRGNTGELF
>TRBV19
ASSIGVAGVGEQF
>TRBV5-1
ASSTGQVSNEQF
>TRBV6-5
ASSSTGGTEAF
>TRBV2
ASSRQVGSGANVLT
>TRBV15
ATSRVGQPQH
>TRBV7-2
ASSFQGASETQY
>TRBV10-1
ASSTGVNYGYT
>TRBV7-2
ASSSGTSGALTDTQY
>TRBV11-2
ASSFSGGTSGGQNEQF
>TRBV28
ASSSGTGRLGYT
>TRBV27
ASSLNPGGYGYT
>TRBV12-5
ASGFSGSSYNEQF
>TRBV27
ASSLLGLNNQPQH
>TRBV7-3
ASSLTGTSGSREQY
>TRBV19
ASSVPRTLDTQY
>TRBV9
ASSVGIAGGPGTGELF
>TRBV19
ASKGGPGEAF
>TRBV3-1/TRBV3-2
ASSPSVGSPLH
>TRBV27
ASSFLRGDRPQH
>TRBV5-8
ASSRQEGYGYT
>TRBV9
ASSPPSYEQY
>TRBV14
ASSQDPGQGRNIQY
>TRBV11-3
ASSPNAGATQY
>TRBV24-1
ATSGGDYGYT
>TRBV12-5
ASGRDILNTEAF
>TRBV7-9
ASSPRTDNEQF
>TRBV6-6
ASEARDRGLTEAF
>TRBV2
ASSERTGQETQY
>TRBV5-4
ASSPRGAPSTDTQY
>TRBV6-1
ASSETTGGYGYT
>TRBV9
ASSVGRGSYNSPLH
>TRBV7-2
ASFAGGAGADTQY
>TRBV4-3
ASSQGGANYGYT
>TRBV5-1
ASSLVAGGANVLT
>TRBV2
ASSEALLQGNTIY
>TRBV18
ASSQGLRDTEAF
>TRBV7-3
ASSRVGSPPYEQY
>TRBV5-6
ASSLGPTGNSQPQH
>TRBV3-1/TRBV3-2
ASSPIHELSSLHQETQY
>TRBV10-2
ASSGWDRGSYEQY
>TRBV7-9
ASSSNSDTQY
>TRBV12-5
ASAPQNSNQPQH